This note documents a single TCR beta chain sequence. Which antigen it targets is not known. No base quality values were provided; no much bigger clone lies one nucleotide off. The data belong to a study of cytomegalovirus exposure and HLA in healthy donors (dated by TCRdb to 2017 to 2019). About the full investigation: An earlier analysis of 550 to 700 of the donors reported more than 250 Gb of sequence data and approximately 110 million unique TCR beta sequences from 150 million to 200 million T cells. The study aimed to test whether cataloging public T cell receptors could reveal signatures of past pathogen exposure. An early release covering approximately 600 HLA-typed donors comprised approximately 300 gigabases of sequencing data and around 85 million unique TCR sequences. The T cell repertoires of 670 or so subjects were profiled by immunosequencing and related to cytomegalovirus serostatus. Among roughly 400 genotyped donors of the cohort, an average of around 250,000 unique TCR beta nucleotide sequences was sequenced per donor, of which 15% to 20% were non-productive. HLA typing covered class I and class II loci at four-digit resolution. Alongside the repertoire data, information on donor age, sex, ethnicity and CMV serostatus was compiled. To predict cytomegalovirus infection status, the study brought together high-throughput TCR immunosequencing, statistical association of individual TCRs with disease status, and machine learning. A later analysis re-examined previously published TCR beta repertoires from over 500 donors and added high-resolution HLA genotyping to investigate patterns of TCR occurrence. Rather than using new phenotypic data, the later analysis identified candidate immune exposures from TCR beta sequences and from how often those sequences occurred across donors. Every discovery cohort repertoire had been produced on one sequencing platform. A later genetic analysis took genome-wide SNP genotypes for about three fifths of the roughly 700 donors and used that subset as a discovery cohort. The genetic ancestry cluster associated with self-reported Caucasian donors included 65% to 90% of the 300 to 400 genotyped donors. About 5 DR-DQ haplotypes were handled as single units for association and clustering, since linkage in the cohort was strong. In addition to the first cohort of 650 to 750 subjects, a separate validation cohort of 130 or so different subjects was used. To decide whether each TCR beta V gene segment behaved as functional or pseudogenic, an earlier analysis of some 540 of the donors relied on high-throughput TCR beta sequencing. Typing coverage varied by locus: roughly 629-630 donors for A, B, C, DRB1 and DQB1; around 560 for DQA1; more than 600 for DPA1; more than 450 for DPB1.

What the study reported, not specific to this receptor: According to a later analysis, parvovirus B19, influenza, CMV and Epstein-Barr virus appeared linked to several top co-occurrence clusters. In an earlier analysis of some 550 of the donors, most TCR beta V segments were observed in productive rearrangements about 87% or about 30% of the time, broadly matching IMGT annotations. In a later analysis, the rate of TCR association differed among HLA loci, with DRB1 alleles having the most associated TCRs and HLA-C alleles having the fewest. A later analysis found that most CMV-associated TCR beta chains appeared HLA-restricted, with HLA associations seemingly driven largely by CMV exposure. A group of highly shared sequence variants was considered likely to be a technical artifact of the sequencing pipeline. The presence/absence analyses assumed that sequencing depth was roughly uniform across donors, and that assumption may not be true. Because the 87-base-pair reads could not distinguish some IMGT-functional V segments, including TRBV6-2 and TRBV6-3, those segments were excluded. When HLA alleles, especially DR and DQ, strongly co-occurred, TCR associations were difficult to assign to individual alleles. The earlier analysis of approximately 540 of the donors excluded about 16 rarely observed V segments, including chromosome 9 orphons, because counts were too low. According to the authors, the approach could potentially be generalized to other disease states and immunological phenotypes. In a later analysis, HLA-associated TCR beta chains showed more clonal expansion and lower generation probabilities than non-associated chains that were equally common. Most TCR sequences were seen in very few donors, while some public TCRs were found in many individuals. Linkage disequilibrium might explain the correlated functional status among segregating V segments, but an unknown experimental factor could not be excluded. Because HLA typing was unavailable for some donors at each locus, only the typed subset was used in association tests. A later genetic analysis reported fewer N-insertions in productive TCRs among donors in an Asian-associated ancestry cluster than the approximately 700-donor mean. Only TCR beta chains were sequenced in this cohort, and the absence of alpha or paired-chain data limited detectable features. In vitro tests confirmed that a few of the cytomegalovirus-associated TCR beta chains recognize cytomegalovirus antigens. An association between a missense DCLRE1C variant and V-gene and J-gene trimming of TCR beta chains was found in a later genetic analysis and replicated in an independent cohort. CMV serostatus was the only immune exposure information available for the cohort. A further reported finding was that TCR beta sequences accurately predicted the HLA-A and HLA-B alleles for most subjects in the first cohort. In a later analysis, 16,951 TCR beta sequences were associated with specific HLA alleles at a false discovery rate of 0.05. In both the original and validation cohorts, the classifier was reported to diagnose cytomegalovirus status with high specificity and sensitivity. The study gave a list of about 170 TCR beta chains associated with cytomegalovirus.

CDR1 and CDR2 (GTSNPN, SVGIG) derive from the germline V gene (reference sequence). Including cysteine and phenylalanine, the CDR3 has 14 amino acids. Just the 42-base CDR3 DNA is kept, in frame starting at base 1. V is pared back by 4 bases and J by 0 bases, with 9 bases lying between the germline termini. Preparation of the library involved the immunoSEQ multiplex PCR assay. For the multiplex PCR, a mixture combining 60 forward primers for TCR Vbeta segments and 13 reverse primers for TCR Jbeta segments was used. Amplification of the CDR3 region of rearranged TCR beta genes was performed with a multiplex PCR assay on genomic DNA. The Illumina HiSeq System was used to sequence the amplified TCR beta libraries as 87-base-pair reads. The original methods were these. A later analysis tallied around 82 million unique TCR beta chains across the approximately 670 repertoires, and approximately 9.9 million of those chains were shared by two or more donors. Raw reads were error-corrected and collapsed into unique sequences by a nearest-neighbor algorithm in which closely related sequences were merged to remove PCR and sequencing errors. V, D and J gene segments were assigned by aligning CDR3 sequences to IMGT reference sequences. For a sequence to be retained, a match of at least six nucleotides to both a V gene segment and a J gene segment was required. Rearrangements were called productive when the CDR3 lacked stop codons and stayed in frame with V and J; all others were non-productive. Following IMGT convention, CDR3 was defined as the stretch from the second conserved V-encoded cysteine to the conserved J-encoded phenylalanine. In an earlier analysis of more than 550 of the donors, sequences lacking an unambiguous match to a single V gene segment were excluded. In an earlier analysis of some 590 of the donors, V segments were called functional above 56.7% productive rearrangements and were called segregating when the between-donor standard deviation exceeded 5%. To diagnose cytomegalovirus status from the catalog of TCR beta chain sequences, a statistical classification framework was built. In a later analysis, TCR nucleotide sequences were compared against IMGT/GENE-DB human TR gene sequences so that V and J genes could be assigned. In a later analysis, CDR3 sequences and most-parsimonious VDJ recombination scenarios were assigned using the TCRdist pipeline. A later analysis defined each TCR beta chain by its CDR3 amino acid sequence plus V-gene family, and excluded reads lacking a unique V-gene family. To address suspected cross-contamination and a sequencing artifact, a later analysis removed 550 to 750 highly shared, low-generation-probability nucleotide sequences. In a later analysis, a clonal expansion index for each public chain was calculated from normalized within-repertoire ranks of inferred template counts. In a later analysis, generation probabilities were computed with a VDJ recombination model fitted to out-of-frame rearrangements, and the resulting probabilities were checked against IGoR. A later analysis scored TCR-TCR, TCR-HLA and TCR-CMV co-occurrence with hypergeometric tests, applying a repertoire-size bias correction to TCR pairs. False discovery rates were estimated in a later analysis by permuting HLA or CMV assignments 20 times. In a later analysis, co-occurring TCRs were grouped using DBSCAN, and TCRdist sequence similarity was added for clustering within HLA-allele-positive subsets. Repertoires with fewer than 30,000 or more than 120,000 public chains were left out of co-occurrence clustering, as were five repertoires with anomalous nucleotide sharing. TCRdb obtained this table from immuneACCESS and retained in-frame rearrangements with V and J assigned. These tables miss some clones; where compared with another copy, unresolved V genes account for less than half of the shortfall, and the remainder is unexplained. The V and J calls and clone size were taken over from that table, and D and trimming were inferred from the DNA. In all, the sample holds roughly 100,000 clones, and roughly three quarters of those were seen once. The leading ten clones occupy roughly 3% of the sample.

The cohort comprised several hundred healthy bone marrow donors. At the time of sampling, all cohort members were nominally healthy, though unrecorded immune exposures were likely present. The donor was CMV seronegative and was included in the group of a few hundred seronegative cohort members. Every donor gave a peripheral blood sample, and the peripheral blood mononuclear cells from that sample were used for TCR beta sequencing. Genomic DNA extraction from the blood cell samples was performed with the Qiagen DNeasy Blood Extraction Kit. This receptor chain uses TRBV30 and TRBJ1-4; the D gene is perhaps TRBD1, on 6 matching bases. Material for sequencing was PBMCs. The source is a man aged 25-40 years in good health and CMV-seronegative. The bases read TGTGCCTGGAACAGGGCCTCAACTAATGAAAAACTGTTTTTT. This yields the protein CAWNRASTNEKLFF.